This T cell receptor (beta chain) was retrieved from a study of T cell responses to AZD1222 COVID-19 vaccine. Findings and caveats of the study: Clonal diversity was possibly underestimated, and white British individuals and females predominated among donors.

Germline trimming cut 5 bases from V and 2 bases from J; bases unmatched to any gene: 10. Germline V gene lookup returns CDR1 SGHTS and CDR2 YDEGEE. The CDR3 has 16 amino acids. Method: immunoSEQ multiplex PCR; TCRdb's copy keeps in-frame clones and lacks some. Of 140,000 to 150,000 clones in the sample, more than 75% were seen once. Notes on this clone: What it recognizes is unknown.

This TCR came from an adult in good health. The starting material was peripheral blood, obtained on day 0 of MenACWY control vaccination. This rearrangement joins TRBV5-8 to TRBJ1-5, with 7 positions matching TRBD1. CDR3 sequence (DNA): TGTGCCAGCAGTTTGATCCTTGGGACAGGCAATCAGCCCCAGCATTTT. Its protein is CASSLILGTGNQPQHF.